This T cell receptor beta chain was profiled in a study of control samples from healthy donors and cancer patients. This clone was seen once. The CDR3 has 13 amino acids. Trimming cost V 0 bases and J 7 bases, with 12 bases left between them. Germline CDR1 and CDR2: GTSNPN and SVGIG (reference sequence). This table comes from immunoSEQ multiplex PCR, and its TCRdb copy is limited to in-frame clones, with some not included. This sample has fewer than 95,000 clones, with roughly 84% found just once. The sequencing input was blood. The V gene is TRBV30, the J gene TRBJ1-2; TRBD1 might be the D (5 bases). The receptor's source is a woman in her forties in good health. For the CDR3, the DNA is TGTGCCTGGAGTGTTTGGGGCAAGGGTGGCTACACCTTC. Translated, it gives CAWSVWGKGGYTF.